This TCR beta chain was identified in a study of CD8 T cells in ankylosing spondylitis. With molecular barcodes, quantitative 5'-RACE was used to make the TCR beta libraries. TCRdb ran MiXCR on the 5' RACE reads and lists one entry per CDR3 protein. The data hold 450,000 to 550,000 distinct CDR3 sequences, with approximately 5% observed a single time. General observations from the study: Earlier authors reported some of these motif variants in reactive arthritis synovial fluid and blood. CD8+ disease-linked clones were present at relatively low frequencies in blood. Matched ankylosing spondylitis synovial fluid reportedly contained a significantly enriched population of disease-linked clones. Within ankylosing spondylitis blood, a TCR beta motif made up of roughly eight highly homologous variants appeared to be characteristic.

This clonotype was counted ten times or more. Its antigen is currently unknown. The junction had 3 bases not matched to a gene; V was cut back by 4 bases and J by 4 bases. The CDR3 is 13 residues long. CDR1 is SQVTM, CDR2 ANQGSEA, per germline. The receptor's source is a male donor with ankylosing spondylitis. The sequenced sample consisted of blood, either unsorted or a sorted T cell fraction (not recorded which). The chain combines TRBV29-1 with TRBJ2-2; 7 nucleotides agree with TRBD1. This chain's CDR3 is CSVAAGGTGELFF. In DNA, the CDR3 is TGCAGCGTTGCGGCAGGGGGCACCGGGGAGCTGTTTTTT.